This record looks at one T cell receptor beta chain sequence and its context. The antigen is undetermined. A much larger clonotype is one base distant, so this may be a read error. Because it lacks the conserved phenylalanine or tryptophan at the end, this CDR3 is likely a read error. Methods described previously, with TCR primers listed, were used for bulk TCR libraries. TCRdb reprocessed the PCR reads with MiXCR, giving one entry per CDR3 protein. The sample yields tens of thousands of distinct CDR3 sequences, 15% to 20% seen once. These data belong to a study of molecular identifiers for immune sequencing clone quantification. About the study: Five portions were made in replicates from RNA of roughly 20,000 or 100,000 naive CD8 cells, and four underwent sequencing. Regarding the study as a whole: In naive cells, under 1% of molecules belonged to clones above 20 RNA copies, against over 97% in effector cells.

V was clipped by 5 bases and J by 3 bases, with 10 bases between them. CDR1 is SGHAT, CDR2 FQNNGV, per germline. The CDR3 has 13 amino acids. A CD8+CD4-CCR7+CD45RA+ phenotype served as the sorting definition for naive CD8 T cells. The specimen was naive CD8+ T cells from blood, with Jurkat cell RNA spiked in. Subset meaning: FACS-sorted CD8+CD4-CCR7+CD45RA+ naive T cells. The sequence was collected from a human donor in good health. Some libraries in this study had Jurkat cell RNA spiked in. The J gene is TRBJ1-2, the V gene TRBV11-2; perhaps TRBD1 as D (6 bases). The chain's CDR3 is CASSLRQDYGYTS. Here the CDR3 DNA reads TGTGCCAGCAGCCTTCGACAGGACTATGGCTACACCTCC.